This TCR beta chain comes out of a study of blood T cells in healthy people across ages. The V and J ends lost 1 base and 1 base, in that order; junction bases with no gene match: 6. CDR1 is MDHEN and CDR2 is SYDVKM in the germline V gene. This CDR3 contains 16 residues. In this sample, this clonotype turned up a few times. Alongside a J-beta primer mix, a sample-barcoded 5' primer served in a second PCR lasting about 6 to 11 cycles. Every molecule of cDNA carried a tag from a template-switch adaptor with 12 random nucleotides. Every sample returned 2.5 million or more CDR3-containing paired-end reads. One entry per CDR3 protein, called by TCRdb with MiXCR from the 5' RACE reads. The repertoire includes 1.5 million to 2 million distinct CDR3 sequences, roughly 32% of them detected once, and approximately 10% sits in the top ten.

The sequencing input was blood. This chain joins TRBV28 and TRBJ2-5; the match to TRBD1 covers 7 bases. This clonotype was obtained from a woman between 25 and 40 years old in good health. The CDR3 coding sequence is TGTGCCAGCAGTTTATTCCCGCGACAGGGCCAAGAGACCCAGTACTTC. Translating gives CASSLFPRQGQETQYF.